Each of the 30 T cell receptor beta chains below was sequenced from the same sample in a study of blood T cell repertoires in COVID-19. The protocol was immunoSEQ multiplex PCR, while the TCRdb copy is restricted to in-frame clones and leaves out a portion. The sample lists roughly 130,000 clones; roughly 80% were seen once. The sequencing input was peripheral blood. The source of these receptors is a man over 45 with acute or convalescent COVID-19.

V is TRBV6-1 and J is TRBJ1-2, with TRBD1 matching 9 bases. Germline CDR1 and CDR2: MNHNS and SASEGT. The CDR3 totals 15 residues. Trimming removed 2 bases from V and 4 bases from J; junction bases left unmatched: 5. For the CDR3, the DNA is TGTGCCAGCAGTGAACCCGGGACAGGGTTCTATGGCTACACCTTC. It specifies CASSEPGTGFYGYTF.

This chain connects TRBV10-3 to TRBJ2-1; maybe TRBD2 (5 bases). Germline CDR1 and CDR2: ENHRY and SYGVKD. The CDR3 is 12 amino acids. Deletions cut 2 bases from V and 6 bases from J, with 5 bases between. Here the CDR3 DNA reads TGTGCCATCAGTGAGACTAGCAATGAGCAGTTCTTC. Protein product: CAISETSNEQFF.

The sample holds one count of this clone. The V gene is TRBV5-1, the J gene TRBJ1-5; maybe TRBD1 (6 bases). Germline V lookup: CDR1 SGHRS, CDR2 YFSETQ. Trimming took off 1 base at V and 6 bases at J, with 14 bases between the two ends. The CDR3 is made up of 15 amino acids. The CDR3 sequence: CASSLTPTGSQPQHF. CDR3 bases: TGCGCCAGCAGCTTGACTCCCACAGGGAGTCAGCCCCAGCATTTT.

The chain employs TRBV15 and TRBJ2-7; no reliable D call. Germline V gene data show CDR1 as LNHNV and CDR2 as YYDKDF (reference sequence). The CDR3 loop spans 15 amino acids. V was cut by 0 bases and J by 0 bases, with 9 bases left in between. CDR3 DNA sequence: TGTGCCACCAGCAGAGATTGGTTGGCCTCCTACGAGCAGTACTTC. Translated, it gives CATSRDWLASYEQYF.

The chain links TRBV28 to TRBJ1-5, with D possibly being TRBD1 (5 bases). The V gene lost 6 bases and the J gene lost 4 bases, with 7 bases spanning the gap. The CDR3 has 12 residues. CDR1 is MDHEN, CDR2 SYDVKM, per germline. The CDR3 protein is CASRGQNQPQHF. Written as DNA, the CDR3 is TGTGCCAGCAGGGGGCAAAATCAGCCCCAGCATTTT.

The V gene is TRBV4-1, the J gene TRBJ2-1; weak D call: TRBD2 (5 bases). Trimming removed 1 base from V and 4 bases from J, with 8 bases in between. The CDR3 consists of 14 residues. Germline-derived CDR1 and CDR2 are MGHRA and YSYEKL. CDR3 amino acids: CASSQGRQYNEQFF. The CDR3 nucleotides are TGCGCCAGCAGCCAAGGGAGGCAGTACAATGAGCAGTTCTTC.

V usage is TRBV9 and J usage is TRBJ2-3; TRBD2 aligns across 8 bases. CDR3 length: 18 residues. Germline CDR1 reads SGDLS; CDR2 reads YYNGEE. The trim removed 0 bases at V and 2 bases at J, leaving 11 bases unmatched. The CDR3 nucleotides read TGTGCCAGCAGCGTAGGTGTGGAAGCGGGGGCCGTCACAGATACGCAGTATTTT. This gives the protein CASSVGVEAGAVTDTQYF.

The rearrangement joins TRBV5-8 to TRBJ1-4; unclear D gene. Germline CDR1 SGHTS, CDR2 YDEGEE. This CDR3 comprises 15 residues. V lost 4 bases, J lost 6 bases, and 16 bases lay in between. The CDR3 coding sequence is TGTGCCAGCAGCGGAACCGGGTCTTGGGATGAAAAACTGTTTTTT. Amino acids: CASSGTGSWDEKLFF.

In the case of this clone: The same CDR3 is also encoded by other DNA sequences in this sample. The V gene is TRBV2, the J gene TRBJ1-1; D unresolved. The V gene's germline CDR1 is SNHLY and CDR2 FYNNEI. The CDR3 runs to 14 residues. Trimming shortened V by 1 base and J by 2 bases, and 8 bases separated the two germline ends. CDR3 in amino acids: CASSEGGGNTEAFF. DNA for the CDR3: TGTGCCAGCAGTGAAGGCGGAGGAAACACTGAAGCTTTCTTT.

The chain employs TRBV12-3 or TRBV12-4 and TRBJ2-5; 7 positions agree with TRBD2. V lost 6 bases to trimming and J lost 6 bases; unmatched junction nucleotides: 4. The CDR3 is 12 amino acids. Here the CDR3 reads CASSTSAKTQYF. CDR3 nucleotides: TGTGCCAGCAGCACTAGCGCCAAGACCCAGTACTTC.

V is TRBV25-1 and J is TRBJ1-3; D not certain. Germline V lookup: CDR1 MGHDK, CDR2 SYGVNS. This CDR3 has 13 residues. With 5 bases removed from V and 1 base from J, the gap between germline ends came to 6 bases. CDR3 protein: CASSSLSGNTIYF. DNA of the CDR3: TGTGCCAGCAGTTCCTTATCTGGAAACACCATATATTTT.

The table lists this clone with a few counts. V and J are TRBV9 and TRBJ1-6, with D tentatively TRBD1 (6 bases). The V and J ends lost 3 bases and 5 bases respectively, with 18 bases between them. Germline lookup yields CDR1 SGDLS and CDR2 YYNGEE. The CDR3 contains 17 residues. The CDR3, as DNA: TGTGCCAGCAGCGCAAAACGGGGGGGCGTTGATAATTCACCCCTCCACTTT. This sequence encodes CASSAKRGGVDNSPLHF.

The rearrangement links TRBV11-2 to TRBJ1-2; D call uncertain. Germline CDR1 is SGHAT and CDR2 is FQNNGV. The CDR3 is 11 residues long. V lost 3 bases, J lost 7 bases, and 6 bases lay in between. The CDR3 sequence: CASSLGSGYTF. CDR3 nucleotide sequence: TGTGCCAGCAGCTTGGGCTCTGGCTACACCTTC.

This chain joins TRBV4-1 and TRBJ2-7, with 7 bases identical to TRBD1. With 4 bases clipped from V and 7 bases from J, the junction kept 10 bases outside the gene matches. CDR3 length: 14 residues. Germline values: CDR1 MGHRA, CDR2 YSYEKL. Here the CDR3 reads CASSLGVLGQEQYF. The CDR3, as DNA: TGCGCCAGCAGCCTTGGCGTTCTGGGACAGGAGCAGTACTTC.

The rearrangement uses TRBV12-2 and TRBJ2-7; TRBD2 was called by the table and not checked on the DNA. TRBV12-2 constitutes a pseudogene. The CDR3 is 17 residues long. For the CDR3, the DNA is TGTGCAAGTCGCTTAGCCCATCTAGCGGGGGGGGCCTACGAGCAGTACTTC. Its translation: CASRLAHLAGGAYEQYF.

The V and J genes are TRBV30 and TRBJ1-2; 8 positions agree with TRBD1. Per the germline V gene, CDR1 is GTSNPN and CDR2 is SVGIG (reference sequence). The CDR3 consists of 14 residues. V was clipped by 3 bases and J by 3 bases; unmatched bases: 6. The CDR3 DNA is TGTGCCTGGAGGCTTCAGGGGGCTTACTATGGCTACACCTTC. Its protein is CAWRLQGAYYGYTF.

Note on this clone: The CDR3 does not end in the conserved phenylalanine or tryptophan, so this is likely a read error. Because the CDR3's place on the DNA is in doubt, the DNA is left out and the CDR3 is given as listed by TCRdb. CDR3 loop: CASSFGTLG. The gene calls are TRBV5-6 and TRBJ1-6. Germline loops: CDR1 SGHDT, CDR2 YYEEEE. The CDR3 has 9 amino acids, counting both end residues.

For the CDR3, the DNA is TGTGCCAGCAGCGCCCGAGGGGGCCTTAATTCACCCCTCCACTTT. It yields the protein CASSARGGLNSPLHF. The chain carries TRBV9 and TRBJ1-6, with 7 bases identical to TRBD1. The CDR3 consists of 15 residues. Germline V CDR1 and CDR2: SGDLS, YYNGEE. J lost 6 bases, V lost 3 bases, and 6 bases had no gene match.

The chain has TRBV5-4 and TRBJ2-3; 8 positions agree with TRBD1. The CDR3 runs to 13 residues. The germline V gene has CDR1 SGHNT and CDR2 YYREEE (reference sequence). J gave up 4 bases and V 7 bases, and 5 bases lay outside the gene matches. CDR3 sequence reads: CASSRTGSDTQYF. CDR3 coding DNA: TGTGCCAGCTCACGGACAGGGTCAGATACGCAGTATTTT.

This clone was counted once. V and J are TRBV27 and TRBJ1-2; 7 nucleotides align to TRBD1. CDR1 MNHEY and CDR2 SMNVEV come from the germline V gene (reference sequence). The CDR3 spans 15 residues. The V segment lost 4 bases and the J segment 8 bases; nucleotides outside the gene matches: 13. The CDR3 DNA follows: TGTGCCAGCAGTTCCCCGATAGGGGGCGCGGGCGGCTACACCTTC. It encodes CASSSPIGGAGGYTF.

V usage is TRBV25-1 and J usage is TRBJ1-2, with 8 nucleotides matching TRBD1. V dropped 8 bases and J dropped 6; count of bases not matched to a gene: 8. This CDR3 comprises 13 residues. CDR1 is MGHDK, CDR2 SYGVNS, per germline. The CDR3 bases are TGTGCCAGCTCCCCGCAGGGGGCAAATGGCTACACCTTC. Translation gives CASSPQGANGYTF.

The V and J genes are TRBV20-1 and TRBJ1-1, with TRBD1 matching 7 bases. The germline V gene encodes CDR1 DFQATT and CDR2 SNEGSKA (reference sequence). The CDR3 extends over 10 amino acids. V gave up 5 bases and J gave up 12 bases; unmatched junction bases: 6. The CDR3 DNA is TGCAGTGCTTCAGGGGGGACGACTTTCTTT. This gives the protein CSASGGTTFF.

The chain carries TRBV5-1 and TRBJ2-7, with D tentatively TRBD1 (5 bases). The CDR3 is made up of 15 amino acids. Trimming removed 3 bases at V and 1 base at J, with 14 bases between. Germline V CDR1 and CDR2: SGHRS, YFSETQ. The CDR3: CASSSQGGSSYEQYF. The CDR3 DNA is TGCGCCAGCAGCTCCCAGGGCGGATCATCCTACGAGCAGTACTTC.

The chain recombines TRBV3-1 (or the pseudogene TRBV3-2) with TRBJ2-3; 9 nucleotides match TRBD2. The CDR3 totals 18 residues. The V gene end was trimmed by 0 bases and the J gene end by 3 bases; junction bases not matched to a gene: 10. The V gene's germline CDR1 is LGHDT and CDR2 YNNKEL (reference sequence). CDR3 sequence reads: CASSQDFRRGGGTDTQYF. The CDR3 DNA is TGTGCCAGCAGCCAAGATTTCCGGCGGGGGGGCGGTACAGATACGCAGTATTTT.

The V and J genes are TRBV10-3 and TRBJ1-1; 11 nucleotides match TRBD1. Germline V gene data show CDR1 as ENHRY and CDR2 as SYGVKD. Unmatched junction bases numbered 11, after V lost 7 bases and J lost 10 bases. This CDR3 is 14 amino acids long. The CDR3 DNA reads as TGTGCCATCACTATGGACAGGGGGCAAGAGTTAGCTTTCTTT. This encodes CAITMDRGQELAFF.

This rearrangement joins TRBV6-5 to TRBJ1-5, with D maybe TRBD1 (6 bases). The germline V gene encodes CDR1 MNHEY and CDR2 SVGAGI. The CDR3 length is 14 residues. V was cut by 7 bases and J by 0 bases, with 10 bases left in between. In DNA form, the CDR3 reads TGTGCCAGCAAATGGACAGTTAGCAATCAGCCCCAGCATTTT. It is translated as CASKWTVSNQPQHF.

J is TRBJ1-1 and V is TRBV6-5; no clear D gene. Germline CDR1 and CDR2: MNHEY and SVGAGI. CDR3 length: 11 amino acids. Trimming removed 7 bases at V and 6 bases at J, with 9 bases between. The CDR3 loop reads CASTWSPEAFF. In nucleotides, the CDR3 is TGTGCCAGCACGTGGAGTCCTGAAGCTTTCTTT.

The chain is built from TRBV6-4 and TRBJ1-1; 7 nucleotides match TRBD1. V shed 6 bases and J 5 bases; nucleotides not matched to a gene: 6. CDR3 length: 13 amino acids. Germline V gives CDR1 MRHNA, CDR2 SNTAGT. This CDR3 reads CASSAGQATEAFF. The CDR3 DNA is TGTGCCAGCAGCGCCGGACAGGCGACTGAAGCTTTCTTT.

This chain uses TRBV10-1 with TRBJ2-5; D might be TRBD1 (5 bases). CDR1 and CDR2 (germline): WNHNN, SYGVQD (reference sequence). V lost 2 bases, J lost 3 bases, and 13 bases lay in between. The CDR3 contains 15 residues. The CDR3 is CASSETAGPEETQYF. The CDR3 DNA follows: TGCGCCAGCAGTGAGACAGCAGGGCCTGAAGAGACCCAGTACTTC.

The chain employs TRBV6-5 and TRBJ1-2, with TRBD1 identical over 7 bases. The ends lost 8 bases at V and 7 bases at J; junction bases unmatched: 10. Per the germline V gene, CDR1 is MNHEY and CDR2 is SVGAGI. The CDR3 has 13 amino acids. CDR3 bases: TGTGCCAGCCTCCCGGACAGGCAGAGTGGCTACACCTTC. Translating gives CASLPDRQSGYTF.